A selection of T cell receptor beta chains follows, all from one sample in a study of blood T cell repertoires in COVID-19. Assay used: immunoSEQ multiplex PCR; TCRdb lists only in-frame clones, some missing. The sample holds 300,000 to 350,000 clones, approximately 89% seen once. The sample comprised peripheral blood. Every receptor here comes from an older woman with COVID-19, enrolled during active disease. CDR3s include the opening cysteine and the closing phenylalanine or tryptophan. A D gene is named only where the DNA matches it firmly. Clone size is stated in some rows and not others, as once, few, many or a class when expanded.

J gene: TRBJ1-3
V gene: TRBV10-2
CDR3 length: 15
clone size: .
D gene: .
CDR3 protein: CASSESWASGNTIYF
CDR3 DNA: TGCGCCAGCAGTGAGTCCTGGGCCTCTGGAAACACCATATATTTT

J gene: TRBJ2-1
V gene: TRBV3-1/TRBV3-2
CDR3 length: 16
clone size: .
D gene: TRBD2
CDR3 protein: CASSLGLAGGQNEQFF
CDR3 DNA: TGTGCCAGCAGCCTCGGGCTAGCGGGGGGGCAAAATGAGCAGTTCTTC

J gene: TRBJ1-4
V gene: TRBV9
CDR3 length: 14
clone size: .
D gene: .
CDR3 protein: CASSVAADNEKLFF
CDR3 DNA: TGTGCCAGCAGCGTGGCAGCGGATAATGAAAAACTGTTTTTT

J gene: TRBJ1-1
V gene: TRBV18
CDR3 length: 14
clone size: .
D gene: .
CDR3 protein: CASSLGRRDTEAFF
CDR3 DNA: TGTGCCAGCTCACTCGGACGGAGGGACACTGAAGCTTTCTTT

J gene: TRBJ2-7
V gene: TRBV28
CDR3 length: 15
clone size: .
D gene: TRBD1
CDR3 protein: CASSLLGQGPYEQYF
CDR3 DNA: TGTGCCAGCAGTTTATTGGGACAGGGCCCCTACGAGCAGTACTTC

J gene: TRBJ2-7
V gene: TRBV9
CDR3 length: 19
clone size: .
D gene: .
CDR3 protein: CASSPGGSAHSKPFYEQYF
CDR3 DNA: TGTGCCAGCAGCCCAGGCGGTAGCGCCCACTCCAAACCTTTCTACGAGCAGTACTTC

J gene: TRBJ1-3
V gene: TRBV2
CDR3 length: 16
clone size: .
D gene: TRBD1
CDR3 protein: CASRRPPGQGGNTIYF
CDR3 DNA: TGTGCCAGCAGACGTCCTCCGGGACAGGGAGGAAACACCATATATTTT

J gene: TRBJ2-5
V gene: TRBV5-8
CDR3 length: 15
clone size: .
D gene: TRBD2
CDR3 protein: CASSARRLAQETQYF
CDR3 DNA: TGTGCCAGCAGCGCCCGCCGACTAGCCCAAGAGACCCAGTACTTC

J gene: TRBJ1-3
V gene: TRBV5-5
CDR3 length: 14
clone size: .
D gene: TRBD1
CDR3 protein: CASSTGTAGNTIYF
CDR3 DNA: TGTGCCAGCAGTACCGGGACAGCTGGAAACACCATATATTTT

J gene: TRBJ1-1
V gene: TRBV5-6
CDR3 length: 15
clone size: .
D gene: .
CDR3 protein: CASSSPREGGTEAFF
CDR3 DNA: TGTGCCAGCAGCTCCCCTAGAGAGGGAGGCACTGAAGCTTTCTTT

J gene: TRBJ1-2
V gene: TRBV6-5
CDR3 length: 13
clone size: once
D gene: .
CDR3 protein: CASSSGQAYGYTF
CDR3 DNA: TGTGCCAGCAGTTCCGGCCAGGCATATGGCTACACCTTC

J gene: TRBJ1-6
V gene: TRBV5-1
CDR3 length: 15
clone size: .
D gene: TRBD1
CDR3 protein: CASSLGGTDNSPLHF
CDR3 DNA: TGCGCCAGCAGCTTGGGAGGGACAGATAATTCACCCCTCCACTTT

J gene: TRBJ1-4
V gene: TRBV7-2
CDR3 length: 15
clone size: .
D gene: .
CDR3 protein: CASSQRSGRNEKLFF
CDR3 DNA: TGTGCCAGCAGCCAAAGGTCCGGGAGAAATGAAAAACTGTTTTTT

J gene: TRBJ2-1
V gene: TRBV7-6
CDR3 length: 16
clone size: .
D gene: TRBD2
CDR3 protein: CASSSQAGAYYNEQFF
CDR3 DNA: TGTGCCAGCAGCTCCCAAGCGGGGGCTTACTACAATGAGCAGTTCTTC

J gene: TRBJ1-2
V gene: TRBV6-1
CDR3 length: 15
clone size: .
D gene: .
CDR3 protein: CASSDHRGSDYGYTF
CDR3 DNA: TGTGCCAGCAGTGACCATAGGGGAAGTGACTATGGCTACACCTTC

J gene: TRBJ1-3
V gene: TRBV5-4
CDR3 length: 14
clone size: .
D gene: .
CDR3 protein: CASSSDSRGNTIYF
CDR3 DNA: TGTGCCAGCAGTTCGGACTCAAGGGGAAACACCATATATTTT

J gene: TRBJ1-3
V gene: TRBV30
CDR3 length: 15
clone size: .
D gene: .
CDR3 protein: CAWSDDTSSGNTIYF
CDR3 DNA: TGTGCCTGGAGCGACGACACTAGCTCTGGAAACACCATATATTTT

J gene: TRBJ1-1
V gene: TRBV20-1
CDR3 length: 16
clone size: .
D gene: .
CDR3 protein: CSASYISSRRITEAFF
CDR3 DNA: TGCAGTGCTAGTTATATATCGTCGCGGCGAATCACTGAAGCTTTCTTT

J gene: TRBJ2-7
V gene: TRBV7-3
CDR3 length: 13
clone size: .
D gene: .
CDR3 protein: CASSFTRQDEQYF
CDR3 DNA: TGTGCCAGCAGCTTTACCCGACAGGATGAGCAGTACTTC

J gene: TRBJ2-4
V gene: TRBV3-1/TRBV3-2
CDR3 length: 18
clone size: .
D gene: TRBD2
CDR3 protein: CASSQLAGGPGAKNIQYF
CDR3 DNA: TGTGCCAGCAGCCAACTAGCGGGGGGGCCGGGAGCCAAAAACATTCAGTACTTC

J gene: TRBJ2-4
V gene: TRBV19
CDR3 length: 13
clone size: .
D gene: .
CDR3 protein: CASSATGPNIQYF
CDR3 DNA: TGTGCCAGTAGTGCTACAGGGCCCAACATTCAGTACTTC

J gene: TRBJ2-7
V gene: TRBV28
CDR3 length: 13
clone size: .
D gene: TRBD1
CDR3 protein: CASSGTATYEQYF
CDR3 DNA: TGTGCCAGCAGTGGGACAGCGACCTACGAGCAGTACTTC

J gene: TRBJ1-5
V gene: TRBV28
CDR3 length: 17
clone size: .
D gene: .
CDR3 protein: CASSTGQYLSGNQPQHF
CDR3 DNA: TGTGCCAGCAGTACGGGACAATATCTTAGCGGCAATCAGCCCCAGCATTTT

J gene: TRBJ1-2
V gene: TRBV18
CDR3 length: 13
clone size: .
D gene: .
CDR3 protein: CASSPWEGYGYTF
CDR3 DNA: TGTGCCAGCTCACCCTGGGAGGGGTATGGCTACACCTTC

J gene: TRBJ1-6
V gene: TRBV9
CDR3 length: 17
clone size: .
D gene: .
CDR3 protein: CASSAGQSSSYNSPLHF
CDR3 DNA: TGTGCCAGCAGCGCGGGACAATCGAGCTCCTATAATTCACCCCTCCACTTT

J gene: TRBJ1-2
V gene: TRBV6-5
CDR3 length: 14
clone size: .
D gene: .
CDR3 protein: CASTKTGPNYGYTF
CDR3 DNA: TGTGCCAGCACCAAAACAGGGCCTAACTATGGCTACACCTTC

J gene: TRBJ1-1
V gene: TRBV1
CDR3 length: 15
clone size: .
D gene: .
CDR3 protein: CTSSPKGQLNTEAFF
CDR3 DNA: TGCACCAGCAGCCCCAAGGGACAGTTGAACACTGAAGCTTTCTTT

J gene: TRBJ1-4
V gene: TRBV9
CDR3 length: 15
clone size: .
D gene: TRBD1
CDR3 protein: CASSSGQGGNEKLFF
CDR3 DNA: TGTGCCAGCAGCTCCGGACAGGGAGGGAATGAAAAACTGTTTTTT

J gene: TRBJ1-5
V gene: TRBV19
CDR3 length: 15
clone size: .
D gene: TRBD1
CDR3 protein: CASSIKKTGFQPQHF
CDR3 DNA: TGTGCCAGTAGTATTAAAAAGACAGGGTTTCAGCCCCAGCATTTT

J gene: TRBJ2-7
V gene: TRBV6-5
CDR3 length: 14
clone size: .
D gene: TRBD1
CDR3 protein: CASSVQGQGFEQYF
CDR3 DNA: TGTGCCAGCAGCGTTCAGGGACAGGGCTTCGAGCAGTACTTC

J gene: TRBJ1-4
V gene: TRBV28
CDR3 length: 13
clone size: .
D gene: .
CDR3 protein: CASSLLENEKLFF
CDR3 DNA: TGTGCCAGCAGTTTATTGGAGAATGAAAAACTGTTTTTT

J gene: TRBJ2-3
V gene: TRBV4-1
CDR3 length: 15
clone size: .
D gene: TRBD1
CDR3 protein: CASSLLAGGRDTQYF
CDR3 DNA: TGCGCCAGCAGCCTATTGGCAGGGGGCCGAGATACGCAGTATTTT

J gene: TRBJ1-5
V gene: TRBV5-5
CDR3 length: 13
clone size: .
D gene: .
CDR3 protein: CASSLVVYQPQHF
CDR3 DNA: TGTGCCAGCAGCTTGGTAGTCTATCAGCCCCAGCATTTT

J gene: TRBJ1-1
V gene: TRBV19
CDR3 length: 16
clone size: .
D gene: TRBD1
CDR3 protein: CASSPDRDGTNTEAFF
CDR3 DNA: TGTGCCAGTAGCCCCGACAGGGACGGAACGAACACTGAAGCTTTCTTT

J gene: TRBJ1-4
V gene: TRBV10-3
CDR3 length: 14
clone size: .
D gene: .
CDR3 protein: CAIRNQGIGEKLFF
CDR3 DNA: TGTGCCATCAGAAACCAGGGGATTGGGGAAAAACTGTTTTTT

J gene: TRBJ1-1
V gene: TRBV11-3
CDR3 length: 14
clone size: .
D gene: TRBD1
CDR3 protein: CASSSGTGASEAFF
CDR3 DNA: TGTGCCAGCAGCTCTGGGACAGGGGCATCTGAAGCTTTCTTT

J gene: TRBJ2-7
V gene: TRBV25-1
CDR3 length: 14
clone size: .
D gene: TRBD1
CDR3 protein: CASSEWRTGFKQYF
CDR3 DNA: TGTGCCAGCAGTGAATGGAGGACAGGGTTTAAGCAGTACTTC

J gene: TRBJ1-4
V gene: TRBV5-5
CDR3 length: 15
clone size: few
D gene: TRBD1
CDR3 protein: CASSLEDRGNEKLFF
CDR3 DNA: TGTGCCAGCAGCTTAGAGGACAGGGGAAATGAAAAACTGTTTTTT

J gene: TRBJ1-1
V gene: TRBV6-5
CDR3 length: 13
clone size: .
D gene: .
CDR3 protein: CASRRPGSLEAFF
CDR3 DNA: TGTGCCAGCAGACGGCCGGGATCCTTAGAAGCTTTCTTT

J gene: TRBJ1-3
V gene: TRBV7-2
CDR3 length: 13
clone size: .
D gene: .
CDR3 protein: CASSSINSGTIYF
CDR3 DNA: TGTGCCAGCAGCTCCATTAACAGTGGTACCATATATTTT

J gene: TRBJ2-1
V gene: TRBV3-1/TRBV3-2
CDR3 length: 15
clone size: .
D gene: .
CDR3 protein: CASSSRQNTYNEQFF
CDR3 DNA: TGTGCCAGCAGCTCACGACAAAATACCTACAATGAGCAGTTCTTC

J gene: TRBJ2-1
V gene: TRBV18
CDR3 length: 13
clone size: .
D gene: .
CDR3 protein: CASSPGGRNEQFF
CDR3 DNA: TGTGCCAGCTCACCAGGGGGGAGGAATGAGCAGTTCTTC

J gene: TRBJ1-5
V gene: TRBV19
CDR3 length: 14
clone size: .
D gene: TRBD1
CDR3 protein: CASSFGQVNQPQHF
CDR3 DNA: TGTGCCAGTAGTTTCGGACAGGTAAATCAGCCCCAGCATTTT

J gene: TRBJ2-5
V gene: TRBV9
CDR3 length: 14
clone size: .
D gene: .
CDR3 protein: CASSVVPGSETQYF
CDR3 DNA: TGTGCCAGCAGCGTAGTTCCAGGTTCAGAGACCCAGTACTTC

J gene: TRBJ1-1
V gene: TRBV7-3
CDR3 length: 16
clone size: .
D gene: .
CDR3 protein: CASSVNAGAKNTEAFF
CDR3 DNA: TGTGCCAGCAGCGTAAACGCGGGAGCCAAGAACACTGAAGCTTTCTTT

J gene: TRBJ2-3
V gene: TRBV3-1/TRBV3-2
CDR3 length: 16
clone size: .
D gene: .
CDR3 protein: CASSPLWGESTDTQYF
CDR3 DNA: TGTGCCAGCAGCCCATTGTGGGGGGAAAGCACAGATACGCAGTATTTT